This T cell receptor beta chain stems from a study of cytotoxic CD8 clonotypes in ibrutinib-treated CLL. For the study at large: For this cohort, patients were roughly eleven relapsed/refractory and about 14 treatment-naive, while 17 were IGHV unmutated.

This clone showed up just once. What it recognizes is unknown. Whole-study results and caveats: Private clonotypes, not public ones, expanded at ibrutinib response. Sustained-remission and progressing patients' sampling times differed. Having risen at ibrutinib response, clonality had fallen back toward baseline by progression.

The repertoire was sequenced with immunoSEQ multiplex PCR; TCRdb's copy has only in-frame clones and lacks some. The sample has about 160,000 clones, more than 80% seen once. Trimming cost V 1 base and J 5 bases; bases outside gene matches: 5. This CDR3 has 16 amino acids. The germline V gene encodes CDR1 SGHNT and CDR2 YENEEA. The starting material was PBMCs, obtained after 24 months of ibrutinib treatment. This clonotype was obtained from a human donor with chronic lymphocytic leukemia. This chain joins TRBV11-3 and TRBJ2-1, with TRBD2 matching 10 bases. The CDR3: CASSLGASGGNNEQFF. The CDR3 DNA sequence: TGTGCCAGCAGCTTAGGAGCTAGCGGGGGAAACAATGAGCAGTTCTTC.